The rows below give T cell receptor beta chains drawn from one sample of a study of T cell responses to AZD1222 COVID-19 vaccine. Sequencing was performed with immunoSEQ multiplex PCR; in TCRdb, only in-frame clones are kept and a portion is missing. The sample records tens of thousands of clones, about 90% being singletons. Specimen: peripheral blood, collected on day 0 of AZD1222 vaccination. The receptors stem from an adult in good health. Each CDR3 is given with its conserved first and last residue. The order of the fields is CDR3 DNA, CDR3 protein, clone size, V gene, D gene, CDR3 length, J gene. A D gene is named only where the DNA matches it firmly. Clone size is stated in some rows and not others, as once, few, many or a class when expanded.

TGTGCCAGCAGCCCCCGGACGGTCCCCCTCTTCTACGAGCAGTACTTC | CASSPRTVPLFYEQYF | NA | TRBV3-1/TRBV3-2 | NA | 16 | TRBJ2-7
TGTGCCAGCAGCGTAGTCCCCGGGGGCTCCGGGGAGGAGCAGTTCTTC | CASSVVPGGSGEEQFF | NA | TRBV9 | NA | 16 | TRBJ2-1
TGTGCCAGCAGCACTAGACGCGGCAATCAGCCCCAGCATTTT | CASSTRRGNQPQHF | few | TRBV7-3 | NA | 14 | TRBJ1-5
TGTGCCAGCAGCCCGAACAGGGTCGGCTACACCTTC | CASSPNRVGYTF | NA | TRBV5-4 | NA | 12 | TRBJ1-2
TGTGCCAGCAGCCAAGGTGGGGTAGGGAACACTGAAGCTTTCTTT | CASSQGGVGNTEAFF | NA | TRBV4-2 | NA | 15 | TRBJ1-1
TGTGCCAGCAGCTTAACGGCGGTACAGGGCGGTGAAGCTTTCTTT | CASSLTAVQGGEAFF | NA | TRBV11-3 | NA | 15 | TRBJ1-1
TGTGCCACCGCCGTAGTTCTGGGGGATGCGGAGGCTTTCTTT | CATAVVLGDAEAFF | once | TRBV27 | NA | 14 | TRBJ1-1
TGTGCCAGCAGTTTTTTACAGGGGTCTGGCTACACCTTC | CASSFLQGSGYTF | NA | TRBV27 | TRBD1 | 13 | TRBJ1-2
TGCGCCAGCAGTGAGTCGCAACTACTATCCGAGCAGTACTTC | CASSESQLLSEQYF | NA | TRBV10-1 | NA | 14 | TRBJ2-7
TGTGCCTGGAGTTTACCTCTAGAGGGGACTGAAGCTTTCTTT | CAWSLPLEGTEAFF | NA | TRBV30 | NA | 14 | TRBJ1-1
TGTGCCAGCAGCTTAAGTCACGGGTATTCACCCCTCCACTTT | CASSLSHGYSPLHF | NA | TRBV7-3 | NA | 14 | TRBJ1-6
TGTGCCAGCACCGGGGGAGTCACCTACAATGAGCAGTTCTTC | CASTGGVTYNEQFF | NA | TRBV25-1 | NA | 14 | TRBJ2-1
TGTGCCAGCATATCCGGGACTAGCGGCGAGCATACGCAGTATTTT | CASISGTSGEHTQYF | once | TRBV2 | TRBD2 | 15 | TRBJ2-3
TGTGCCACCAGCAGAGACAGTGTAGCGGGAGGGAAAGCAGATACGCAGTATTTT | CATSRDSVAGGKADTQYF | NA | TRBV15 | TRBD2 | 18 | TRBJ2-3
TGTGCCAGCAGTGAAGGGACAGGGGGTGTGAGTGGCTACACCTTC | CASSEGTGGVSGYTF | NA | TRBV2 | TRBD1 | 15 | TRBJ1-2
TGTGCCAGCAGCCAAGGTTCAGAGACCTACGAGCAGTACTTC | CASSQGSETYEQYF | NA | TRBV3-1/TRBV3-2 | NA | 14 | TRBJ2-7
TGTGCCAGCAGTCTCGGGCCGGACTATGACGAGCAGTACTTC | CASSLGPDYDEQYF | NA | TRBV6-6 | NA | 14 | TRBJ2-7
TGTGCCAGCAGTTCCGCCTACCGCGGCCGGGGACAGGGGATCAACACTGAAGCTTTCTTT | CASSSAYRGRGQGINTEAFF | NA | TRBV6-2/TRBV6-3 | TRBD1 | 20 | TRBJ1-1
TGCCTTACAGGGGCCGAGAACACTGAAGCTTTCTTT | CLTGAENTEAFF | once | TRBV19 | TRBD1 | 12 | TRBJ1-1
TGTGCCAGCAGCCAACGGGATCAAGTCTACGAGCAGTACTTC | CASSQRDQVYEQYF | NA | TRBV3-1/TRBV3-2 | NA | 14 | TRBJ2-7
TGTGCCAGCAGCGTGGAAGCGGGGGCCACCAATGAGCAGTTCTTC | CASSVEAGATNEQFF | NA | TRBV9 | TRBD2 | 15 | TRBJ2-1
TGTGCCAGCAGGCGGAGCGGGGGGGCCTTGAGGAATGAGCAGTTCTTC | CASRRSGGALRNEQFF | NA | TRBV27 | TRBD2 | 16 | TRBJ2-1
TGTGCCACCGGGACAGGGGACACCGGGGAGCTGTTTTTT | CATGTGDTGELFF | NA | TRBV6-4 | TRBD1 | 13 | TRBJ2-2
TGTGCCACCAGTGACGCTAGACAGGGGGCAGGGACAGATACGCAGTATTTT | CATSDARQGAGTDTQYF | NA | TRBV24-1 | TRBD1 | 17 | TRBJ2-3
TGTGCCAGCAGTTACCCTGAGGGGAATTCACCCCTCCACTTT | CASSYPEGNSPLHF | NA | TRBV6-5 | NA | 14 | TRBJ1-6
TGTGCCAGCAGCCAAGGGGTGGTAGGCAGGGGAGGCTCACCCCTCCACTTT | CASSQGVVGRGGSPLHF | NA | TRBV3-1/TRBV3-2 | NA | 17 | TRBJ1-6
TGTGCCAGCTCACCGGGTCCGTCAAACAGGGGAGCTTTCTTT | CASSPGPSNRGAFF | NA | TRBV18 | TRBD1 | 14 | TRBJ1-1
TGTGCCAGCAGTGAACCTACAGGGGGAGTCGGGGAGCTGTTTTTT | CASSEPTGGVGELFF | NA | TRBV6-1 | TRBD1 | 15 | TRBJ2-2
TGCGCCAGCTGCATAGCGGGGACCGGGGAGCTGTTTTTT | CASCIAGTGELFF | NA | TRBV5-1 | TRBD2 | 13 | TRBJ2-2
TGTGCCAGTAGTATAGTAGGAACGACGAATGGCTACACCTTC | CASSIVGTTNGYTF | NA | TRBV19 | NA | 14 | TRBJ1-2
TGTGCCAGCAGCGAGGGACTAGCGGGTCCCCGCGAGCAGTACTTC | CASSEGLAGPREQYF | NA | TRBV13 | TRBD2 | 15 | TRBJ2-7
TGTGCCAGCAGTTACTCCAGCTTGAGCTCTGGAAACACCATATATTTT | CASSYSSLSSGNTIYF | NA | TRBV6-5 | NA | 16 | TRBJ1-3
TGCGCCAGCAGCCGGAGAGTTAGGGTCGAAAATGAAAAACTGTTTTTT | CASSRRVRVENEKLFF | NA | TRBV5-1 | NA | 16 | TRBJ1-4
TGTGCCAGCAGGGCAAATACAGGGGGGGACTATGGCTACACCTTC | CASRANTGGDYGYTF | once | TRBV6-5 | TRBD1 | 15 | TRBJ1-2
TGTGCCAGCAGCTTGGCCCTACAAGAGGGGTTCAATCAGCCCCAGCATTTT | CASSLALQEGFNQPQHF | NA | TRBV5-5 | NA | 17 | TRBJ1-5
TGTGCCATCAGTGAGTCCCCGGCAGGGAATGGCTACACCTTC | CAISESPAGNGYTF | NA | TRBV10-3 | NA | 14 | TRBJ1-2
TGTGCCAGCGCCGTCTCAGGGGATAGCAATCAGCCCCAGCATTTT | CASAVSGDSNQPQHF | NA | TRBV18 | NA | 15 | TRBJ1-5
TGTGCCTGGAGAGGTCAGAACACTGAAGCTTTCTTT | CAWRGQNTEAFF | NA | TRBV30 | NA | 12 | TRBJ1-1
TGTGCCAGCAGCCCAGGAGACTACGAGCAGTACTTC | CASSPGDYEQYF | many | TRBV7-6 | NA | 12 | TRBJ2-7
TGTGCCAGCAGCCCCGGGACAGGGGGCGAGGTCCGGTACTTC | CASSPGTGGEVRYF | NA | TRBV11-2 | TRBD1 | 14 | TRBJ2-7
TGCGCCAGCAGTCACCCGGGACACTCAAACGAGCAGTACTTC | CASSHPGHSNEQYF | once | TRBV23-1 | NA | 14 | TRBJ2-7
TGTGCCAGCAGCTTCGGACAGGGGGCAGCTGGAAACACCATATATTTT | CASSFGQGAAGNTIYF | NA | TRBV5-6 | TRBD1 | 16 | TRBJ1-3
TGTGCCAGCAGCGTAGGAGTAGGGACTCAAAAATACAATGAGCAGTTCTTC | CASSVGVGTQKYNEQFF | NA | TRBV9 | NA | 17 | TRBJ2-1
TGTGCCAGCAGCTTAGATTTTGGCTCCTACAATGAGCAGTTCTTC | CASSLDFGSYNEQFF | NA | TRBV7-2 | NA | 15 | TRBJ2-1
TGCGCCAGCAGCCAGCAGACAGGGGGCAGCTCCTACAATGAGCAGTTCTTC | CASSQQTGGSSYNEQFF | NA | TRBV5-1 | TRBD1 | 17 | TRBJ2-1
TGTGCCAGCAGCCAGGGACCGGGACGGAACACTGAAGCTTTCTTT | CASSQGPGRNTEAFF | NA | TRBV7-9 | NA | 15 | TRBJ1-1
TGTGCCTGGAGTGTACAGGTGGGAGGAAAACTGTTTTTT | CAWSVQVGGKLFF | NA | TRBV30 | NA | 13 | TRBJ1-4
TGTGCCAGCAGCCGGGACGGAACAATTAGCTCCTACGAGCAGTACTTC | CASSRDGTISSYEQYF | NA | TRBV3-1/TRBV3-2 | NA | 16 | TRBJ2-7
TGTGCCAGCAGCAATGGACTAGCGGGAAGGGACGAGCAGTACTTC | CASSNGLAGRDEQYF | NA | TRBV7-2 | TRBD2 | 15 | TRBJ2-7
TGTGCCAGCAGCTTAGTTCGGGGCCAGGGTCATGAAAAACTGTTTTTT | CASSLVRGQGHEKLFF | NA | TRBV7-8 | NA | 16 | TRBJ1-4
TGTGCCAGCAGCCCGATGAGCGGGGGGGGCCCTAGCACAGATACGCAGTATTTT | CASSPMSGGGPSTDTQYF | NA | TRBV6-2/TRBV6-3 | TRBD2 | 18 | TRBJ2-3
TGCGCCAGCAGCCAAGATCGGGCAGGGGGCGTGGGCACTGAAGCTTTCTTT | CASSQDRAGGVGTEAFF | NA | TRBV4-1 | TRBD1 | 17 | TRBJ1-1
TGTGCCAGTAGTATAGACTGGACAGGGTGGCAGCAGCCCCAGCATTTT | CASSIDWTGWQQPQHF | NA | TRBV19 | TRBD1 | 16 | TRBJ1-5
TGTGCCAGCAGTAGTAGCGGGAATAGCTACGAGCAGTACTTC | CASSSSGNSYEQYF | NA | TRBV28 | TRBD2 | 14 | TRBJ2-7
TGTGCCACCAGCATACTTGCTATAGCGGGGGGGTACAATGAGCAGTTCTTC | CATSILAIAGGYNEQFF | NA | TRBV15 | TRBD2 | 17 | TRBJ2-1
TGTGCCAGCAGCCAAGATTATCCAGGGCTAGCCAAAAACATTCAGTACTTC | CASSQDYPGLAKNIQYF | NA | TRBV3-1/TRBV3-2 | NA | 17 | TRBJ2-4
TGTGCCAGCAGCCCCACAGCAACAGCTAACACTGAAGCTTTCTTT | CASSPTATANTEAFF | medium-sized | TRBV3-1/TRBV3-2 | NA | 15 | TRBJ1-1
TGTGCCAGCATAGAGGGGGCGGGGGCCGCATACAATGAGCAGTTCTTC | CASIEGAGAAYNEQFF | NA | TRBV2 | NA | 16 | TRBJ2-1
TGTGCCAGCAGTTACTCGAGAGGAGCGGGGTCGAGGGAGTATTTT | CASSYSRGAGSREYF | NA | TRBV6-2/TRBV6-3 | TRBD2 | 15 | TRBJ2-3